The sample holds many counts of the clone carrying this T cell receptor (beta chain). The CDR3 consists of 11 residues. The germline V gene has CDR1 SGHAT and CDR2 FQNNGV. V lost 8 bases, J lost 5 bases, and 7 bases lay in between. This sample is drawn from a study of T cells after yellow fever vaccination. MiXCR, applied by TCRdb to the 5' RACE reads, yields one record per CDR3 protein. The sample carries some 200,000 distinct CDR3 sequences, less than 3.5% recorded once. The input for sequencing was CD4+ T cells sorted from PBMCs, taken 10 days after the yellow fever booster vaccination. This TCR was recovered from a man younger than 30 who received the YFV17D yellow fever vaccine. This chain links TRBV11-2 with TRBJ2-1, with unresolved D. CDR3 bases: TGTGCCAGCCGATTTGACAATGAGCAGTTCTTC. Protein product: CASRFDNEQFF.